Below are 20 T cell receptor beta chains sequenced from a single sample in a study of T cell repertoires in cytomegalovirus infection. These receptors have no known antigen. TCRdb itself ran the reads through MiXCR, one entry per CDR3 protein. The table lists roughly 920,000 distinct CDR3 sequences, approximately 31% of them singletons, with more than 13% in the top ten. The sequencing here drew on cultured CD8+ T cells from PBMCs, taken from culture after CMV antigen stimulation. These receptor sequences come from a human donor in good health (CMV status not recorded). Some clones in this sample may be carry-over from other donors' samples.

The chain couples TRBV10-3 to TRBJ2-6; D may be TRBD1 (6 bases). Trimming took off 4 bases at V and 0 bases at J, with 16 bases between the two ends. The CDR3 is made up of 18 amino acids. CDR1 is ENHRY and CDR2 is SYGVKD in the germline V gene. The CDR3 is CAISVTGQPFSGANVLTF. CDR3 sequence (DNA): TGTGCCATCAGTGTAACAGGACAGCCCTTCTCTGGGGCCAACGTCCTGACTTTC.

The chain uses TRBV5-6 and TRBJ1-5; 8 bases match TRBD1. CDR3 length: 15 residues. The germline gives CDR1 SGHDT, CDR2 YYEEEE. V gave up 0 bases and J gave up 5 bases; unmatched junction bases: 4. The CDR3 loop reads CASSLAADRDQPQHF. CDR3 DNA sequence: TGTGCCAGCAGCTTGGCGGCGGACAGGGATCAGCCCCAGCATTTT.

Ten or more counts support this clonotype. The V gene is TRBV7-8, the J gene TRBJ2-5; possibly TRBD1 for D (6 bases). CDR3 length: 14 residues. Looked up from germline, CDR1 is SGHVS and CDR2 is FQNEAQ. V dropped 5 bases and J dropped 5 bases, with 15 bases sitting between them. CDR3 DNA sequence: TGTGCCAGCAGCGACGGCAGGGGTTGGGAGACCCAGTACTTC. Its translation is CASSDGRGWETQYF.

The count of this clonotype is one. The J gene is TRBJ2-5, the V gene TRBV9; 8 bases fit TRBD2. Germline loops: CDR1 SGDLS, CDR2 YYNGEE. V was pared by 4 bases and J by 1 base, with 6 bases of the junction left unmatched. The CDR3 runs 15 residues. The CDR3 loop is CASSPAGGSQETQYF. CDR3 bases: TGTGCCAGCAGCCCCGCGGGGGGCTCCCAAGAGACCCAGTACTTC.

The V gene is TRBV7-6, the J gene TRBJ1-1; tentatively, D is TRBD1 (6 bases). The CDR3 has 15 amino acids. V was shortened by 6 bases and J by 4 bases, with 18 bases between the two germline ends. Looked up from germline, CDR1 is SGHVS and CDR2 is FNYEAQ. The CDR3 is CASSLNRGPSTEAFF. The CDR3 DNA follows: TGTGCCAGCAGTTTAAACCGGGGGCCTAGCACTGAAGCTTTCTTT.

DNA for the CDR3: TGTGCCAGCAGGTCTACGGGGGGCTTGAACACCGGGGAGCTGTTTTTT. This codes for CASRSTGGLNTGELFF. The V call is TRBV7-9, the J call TRBJ2-2; the D gene is possibly TRBD2 (7 bases). Germline V gives CDR1 SEHNR, CDR2 FQNEAQ (reference sequence). The CDR3 consists of 16 residues. Trimming pared 6 bases from V and 1 base from J, leaving 15 bases between.

The chain joins TRBV12-3 or TRBV12-4 to TRBJ1-1; D gene uncertain. The CDR3 runs 12 residues. V gave up 1 base and J gave up 10 bases, with 10 bases separating them. CDR3 residues: CASSLGTVVAFF. Written as DNA, the CDR3 is TGTGCCAGCAGTTTAGGCACAGTTGTAGCTTTCTTT.

V and J are TRBV5-5 and TRBJ2-2; D perhaps matches TRBD1 (5 bases). The CDR3 length is 17 residues. The germline V gene encodes CDR1 SGHKS and CDR2 YYEKEE (reference sequence). Trimming took off 2 bases at V and 0 bases at J, with 14 bases between the two ends. CDR3 sequence reads: CASSLRSGRANTGELFF. The CDR3 DNA sequence: TGTGCCAGCAGCTTAAGGTCTGGCAGGGCGAACACCGGGGAGCTGTTTTTT. The whole variable domain, remainder taken from reference TRBV5-5 and TRBJ2-2, is DAGVTQSPTHLIKTRGQQVTLRCSPISGHKSVSWYQQVLGQGPQFIFQYYEKEERGRGNFPDRFSARQFPNYSSELNVNALLLGDSALYLCASSLRSGRANTGELFFGEGSRLTVL.

This clonotype has just a few counts. V and J are TRBV19 and TRBJ2-1, with 12 bases aligning to TRBD1. This CDR3 comprises 15 residues. The V and J ends lost 3 bases and 8 bases, in that order; junction bases with no gene match: 5. Germline lookup yields CDR1 LNHDA and CDR2 SQIVND (reference sequence). CDR3 in amino acids: CASSIRDRGRDEQFF. The CDR3, as DNA: TGTGCCAGTAGTATTAGGGACAGGGGGCGAGATGAGCAGTTCTTC.

The chain joins TRBV27 to TRBJ2-3; D is perhaps TRBD1 (5 bases). Germline CDR1 reads MNHEY; CDR2 reads SMNVEV (reference sequence). Between the trimmed V and J ends, which lost 6 bases and 2 bases, there was a span of 9 bases. The CDR3 contains 13 residues. The CDR3 reads CASRDTPTDTQYF. CDR3 DNA: TGTGCCAGCAGGGACACACCCACAGATACGCAGTATTTT.

There are a few counts of this clonotype. This chain links TRBV6-5 with TRBJ2-5; D gene unclear. The CDR3 loop spans 14 amino acids. Germline V gene data show CDR1 as MNHEY and CDR2 as SVGAGI. The germline V and J ends were trimmed by 0 bases and 2 bases, with 7 bases remaining between them. DNA of the CDR3: TGTGCCAGCAGTTACTCGATCGGTCAAGAGACCCAGTACTTC. It yields the protein CASSYSIGQETQYF.

This clonotype has just a few counts. No DNA is shown, since the ends of the CDR3 on it are uncertain; the CDR3 is the one TCRdb lists. CDR3 loop: CASSSSHQPQHF. The chain employs TRBV7-9 and TRBJ1-5. In germline, CDR1 is SEHNR, CDR2 FQNEAQ (reference sequence). The CDR3 extends over 12 residues, inclusive of both ends.

This clonotype was picked up many times. The gene calls are TRBV7-2 and TRBJ2-2; no reliable D call. Germline CDR1 reads SGHTA; CDR2 reads FQGNSA. Trimming removed 2 bases from V and 7 bases from J, with 11 bases in between. The CDR3 has 14 amino acids. The CDR3 sequence: CASSLSLLGGELFF. CDR3 bases: TGTGCCAGCAGCTTAAGCCTCCTCGGCGGGGAGCTGTTTTTT.

This clonotype was observed a handful of times. The chain has TRBV20-1 and TRBJ2-1; 12 bases align to TRBD2. The V and J ends lost 0 bases and 7 bases, in that order; junction bases with no gene match: 13. CDR1 is DFQATT, CDR2 SNEGSKA, per germline (reference sequence). The length of the CDR3 is 18 residues. The CDR3 loop reads CSARDPTWTSGDLNEQFF. DNA for the CDR3: TGCAGTGCTAGAGATCCGACCTGGACTAGCGGGGACTTGAATGAGCAGTTCTTC.

This clonotype has more than one count but fewer than ten. The chain joins TRBV7-4 to TRBJ2-5; tentatively, D is TRBD1 or TRBD2 (5 bases each). V was clipped by 5 bases and J by 12 bases, with 19 bases between them. Germline V lookup: CDR1 SGHVT, CDR2 SQSDAQ. CDR3 size: 13 residues. This CDR3 is CASSQKIGDPEYF. In nucleotides, the CDR3 is TGTGCCAGCAGCCAAAAGATAGGGGACCCGGAGTACTTC.

A few counts support this clonotype. The rearrangement joins TRBV6-6 to TRBJ2-7; TRBD2 matches at 8 bases. Trimming cost V 0 bases and J 3 bases; bases outside gene matches: 7. Germline V gives CDR1 MNHNY, CDR2 SVGAGI (reference sequence). The CDR3 has 16 residues. CDR3 sequence (DNA): TGTGCCAGCAGTTACTCCCGGAGCGGGGGTTTCTACGAGCAGTACGTC. Amino acids: CASSYSRSGGFYEQYV.

CDR3 amino acids: CASRILGTEAFF. CDR3 nucleotides: TGTGCCAGTAGGATTCTCGGGACTGAAGCTTTCTTT. The chain uses TRBV19 and TRBJ1-1; D gene uncertain. The V end was cut by 6 bases, the J end by 5 bases, with 10 bases between. The CDR3 length is 12 residues. Germline V lookup: CDR1 LNHDA, CDR2 SQIVND (reference sequence).

This clonotype has a handful of counts. The rearrangement uses TRBV12-5 and TRBJ2-3; the D is unclear. Trimming pared 2 bases from V and 0 bases from J, leaving 6 bases between. Germline V gene sequence: CDR1 LGHNT, CDR2 FRNRAP. The CDR3 contains 14 residues. The CDR3 protein is CASGLPISTDTQYF. CDR3 in DNA: TGTGCTAGTGGTTTGCCCATTAGCACAGATACGCAGTATTTT. Combining the CDR3 with reference TRBV12-5 and TRBJ2-3 gives the whole variable domain DARVTQTPRHKVTEMGQEVTMRCQPILGHNTVFWYRQTMMQGLELLAYFRNRAPLDDSGMPKDRFSAEMPDATLATLKIQPSEPRDSAVYFCASGLPISTDTQYFGPGTRLTVL.

The chain couples TRBV15 to TRBJ2-7; D not resolved. This CDR3 has 11 residues. Trimming removed 8 bases from V and 3 bases from J, with 8 bases in between. CDR1 is LNHNV, CDR2 YYDKDF, per germline (reference sequence). Here the CDR3 reads CATLCSYEQYV. In nucleotides, the CDR3 is TGTGCCACCCTTTGCAGCTACGAGCAGTACGTC.

A few counts support this clonotype. This chain uses TRBV27 with TRBJ2-1, with 11 bases matching TRBD1. V lost 4 bases and J lost 8; bases outside the gene matches: 10. There are 16 residues in the CDR3. CDR1 and CDR2 from the germline V gene are MNHEY and SMNVEV (reference sequence). CDR3 sequence reads: CASSSRTGGWDDEQFF. Here the CDR3 DNA reads TGTGCCAGCAGTTCCCGGACAGGGGGCTGGGACGATGAGCAGTTCTTC.